This T cell receptor (beta chain) was recovered during a study of T cells in Graves' hyperthyroidism and ophthalmopathy. TCR beta CDR3 region amplification was performed from RNA transcripts. Using the HTBI primer set, a first-round RT-PCR was run on the TCR CDR3. In TCRdb, the multiplex PCR reads were re-called with MiXCR into one record per CDR3 protein. The data contain 360,000 or so distinct CDR3 sequences, approximately 18% of them singletons. This clonotype has ten or more counts. Sequencing used blood. The sequence was obtained from a woman aged 40-49 years with Graves' ophthalmopathy.

This chain's CDR3 is CASSEFRGGYTQYF. CDR3 coding DNA: TGCGCCAGCAGTGAGTTCCGCGGAGGATATACGCAGTATTTT. The rearrangement uses TRBV10-1 and TRBJ2-3; D may be TRBD2 (5 bases). CDR1 and CDR2 (germline): WNHNN, SYGVQD (reference sequence). V was cut by 1 base and J by 7 bases, with 12 bases left in between. The CDR3 is 14 amino acids.